This T cell receptor beta chain was observed in a study of OX40 agonist ivuxolimab in advanced cancers. Using immunoSEQ multiplex PCR, the repertoire was profiled, and TCRdb retains in-frame clones only, with some absent. The data contain 81,000 or so clones, approximately 90% of them seen just once; the ten biggest clones take up approximately 0.47%. Autoimmune disease history or systemic immunosuppression led to patients being barred. This clone was counted a single time. The antigen remains unidentified. Whole-study results and caveats: Partial responders receiving 0.1-3.0 mg/kg showed among the lowest clonal expansion. More expanded clones were seen, on average, in CD8+ T cells than in CD4+.

V lost 5 bases and J 4 bases, leaving 12 bases between the germline ends. Germline CDR1 SGHVS, CDR2 FNYEAQ. This CDR3 is 14 amino acids long. The TCR sequence derives from an adult with an advanced solid tumor such as melanoma, head and neck, liver or kidney cancer. The J gene is TRBJ2-1, the V gene TRBV7-6; D not certain. The sample here was CD4+ or CD8+ T cells sorted from blood, taken in a trial of the OX40 agonist ivuxolimab. CDR3 DNA: TGTGCCAGCAGCCTGGGTTTTGGGTACAATGAGCAGTTCTTC. It specifies CASSLGFGYNEQFF.